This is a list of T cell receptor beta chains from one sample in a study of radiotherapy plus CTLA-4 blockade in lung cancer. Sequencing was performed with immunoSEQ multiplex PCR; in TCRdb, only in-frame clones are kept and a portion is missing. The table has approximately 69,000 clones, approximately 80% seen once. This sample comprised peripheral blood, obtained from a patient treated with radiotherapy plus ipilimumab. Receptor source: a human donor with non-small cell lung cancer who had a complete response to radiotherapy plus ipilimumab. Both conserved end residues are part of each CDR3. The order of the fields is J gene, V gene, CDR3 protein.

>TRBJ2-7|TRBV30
CAWSSGTGEMNEQYF
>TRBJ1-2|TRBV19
CASSMELSYGYTF
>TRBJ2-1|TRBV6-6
CASSAGPLYNEQFF
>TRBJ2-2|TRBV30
CAWLTRARDTGELFF
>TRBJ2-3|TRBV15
CATSRDRDRGADTQYF
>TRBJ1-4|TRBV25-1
CASSGDSLYEKLFF
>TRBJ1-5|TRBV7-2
CASSLGRGPNQPQHF
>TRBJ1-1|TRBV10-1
CASAKGRGETEAFF
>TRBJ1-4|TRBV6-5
CASSRQEGEKLFF
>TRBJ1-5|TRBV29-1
CSVEVSSNQPQHF
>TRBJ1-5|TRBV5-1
CASSLGQGGQPQHF
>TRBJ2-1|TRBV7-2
CASSLDNFLSSYNEQFF
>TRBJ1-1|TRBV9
CASSVGQGAGNTEAFF
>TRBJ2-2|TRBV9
CASSVEGRNTGELFF
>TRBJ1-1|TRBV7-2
CASRKGQMNTEAFF
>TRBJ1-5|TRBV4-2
CASSQEGGGGGQPQHF
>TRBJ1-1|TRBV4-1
CASSQDRGQGFTEAFF
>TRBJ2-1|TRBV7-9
CASSLWSRAGVGNEQFF
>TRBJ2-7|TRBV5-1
CASSLGGPAPTYEQYF
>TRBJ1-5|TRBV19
CASSMGQGRFNQPQHF
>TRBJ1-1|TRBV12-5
CASGLQTLTGRRNTEAFF
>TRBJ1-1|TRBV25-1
CASSEQQVNTEAFF
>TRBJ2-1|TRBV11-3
CASRPWGAGDEQFF
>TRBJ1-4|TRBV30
CAWSQDLGGTNEKLFF
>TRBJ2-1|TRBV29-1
CSVTLPNSYNEQFF